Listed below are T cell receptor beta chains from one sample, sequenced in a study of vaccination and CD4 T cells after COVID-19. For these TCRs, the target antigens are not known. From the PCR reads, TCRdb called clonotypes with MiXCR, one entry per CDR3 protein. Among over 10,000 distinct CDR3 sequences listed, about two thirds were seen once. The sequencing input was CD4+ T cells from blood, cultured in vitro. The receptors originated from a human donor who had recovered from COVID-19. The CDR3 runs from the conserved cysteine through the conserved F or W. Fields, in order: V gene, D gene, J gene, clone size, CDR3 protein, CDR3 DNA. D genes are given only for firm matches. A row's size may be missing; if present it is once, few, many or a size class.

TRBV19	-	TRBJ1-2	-	CASSIERTVHGYTF	TGTGCCAGTAGTATAGAGAGGACAGTCCATGGCTACACCTTC
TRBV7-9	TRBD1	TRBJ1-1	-	CASSLAQTGYLNLNTEAFF	TGTGCCAGCAGCTTAGCTCAGACAGGGTACTTGAATCTGAACACTGAAGCTTTCTTT
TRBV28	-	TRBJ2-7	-	CASSLRTVQVQQYF	TGTGCCAGCAGTTTGAGGACGGTCCAGGTGCAGCAGTACTTC
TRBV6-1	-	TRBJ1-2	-	CASSPLVHGYTF	TGTGCCAGCAGTCCCCTCGTCCATGGCTACACCTTC
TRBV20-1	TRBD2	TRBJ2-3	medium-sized	CSASRTSGSPTGVRARDTQYF	TGCAGTGCTAGTCGCACTAGCGGGAGTCCTACGGGAGTACGGGCGCGAGATACGCAGTATTTT
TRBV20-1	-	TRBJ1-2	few	CSAREGRTAYGYTF	TGCAGTGCTAGAGAAGGAAGGACAGCGTATGGCTACACCTTC
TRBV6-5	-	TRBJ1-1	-	CASSYGIPGAGDTEAFF	TGTGCCAGCAGTTACGGTATTCCAGGGGCGGGGGACACTGAAGCTTTCTTT
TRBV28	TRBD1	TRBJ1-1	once	CASSLLAGGKAFF	TGTGCCAGCAGTTTACTGGCAGGGGGAAAAGCTTTCTTT
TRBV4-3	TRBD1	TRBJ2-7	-	CASSPQVDRGVISYEQYF	TGCGCCAGCAGCCCACAGGTAGACAGGGGAGTGATAAGCTACGAGCAGTACTTC
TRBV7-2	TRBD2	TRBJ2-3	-	CASSLVYVVAGDEVDTQYF	TGTGCCAGCAGCTTAGTTTATGTGGTAGCGGGAGACGAAGTAGATACGCAGTATTTT
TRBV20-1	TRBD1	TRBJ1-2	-	CSARKQGARYGYTF	TGCAGTGCTAGAAAGCAGGGGGCTAGGTATGGCTACACCTTC
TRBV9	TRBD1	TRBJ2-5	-	CASSQGAPLFRETQYF	TGTGCCAGCAGCCAGGGGGCCCCTCTATTTAGGGAGACCCAGTACTTC
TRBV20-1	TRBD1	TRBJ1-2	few	CSAPDRGPNYGYTF	TGCAGTGCTCCAGACAGGGGGCCAAACTATGGCTACACCTTC
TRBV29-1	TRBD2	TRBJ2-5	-	CSVDSGRGETQYF	TGCAGCGTTGATAGCGGGAGGGGAGAGACCCAGTACTTC
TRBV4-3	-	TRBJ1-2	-	CASSQDSTDSIYGYTF	TGCGCCAGCAGCCAAGATTCAACAGATTCCATCTATGGCTACACCTTC
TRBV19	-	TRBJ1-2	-	CASSPKDSGYTF	TGTGCCAGTAGTCCCAAGGACAGTGGCTACACCTTC
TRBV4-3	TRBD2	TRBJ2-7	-	CASSQSLAGDSYEQYF	TGCGCCAGCAGCCAATCACTAGCGGGCGACTCCTACGAGCAGTACTTC
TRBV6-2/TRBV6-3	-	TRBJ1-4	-	CASRPTGATNEKLFF	TGTGCCAGCAGGCCCACAGGCGCAACTAATGAAAAACTGTTTTTT
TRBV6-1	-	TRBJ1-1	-	CASSRQDPTEAFF	TGTGCCAGCAGCCGACAGGACCCCACTGAAGCTTTCTTT
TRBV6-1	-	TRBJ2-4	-	CASSNKAGPGGKNIQYF	TGTGCCAGCAGTAATAAAGCAGGGCCCGGGGGCAAAAACATTCAGTACTTC
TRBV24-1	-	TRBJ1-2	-	CATSDYSPNYGYTF	TGTGCCACCAGTGATTACAGTCCTAACTATGGCTACACCTTC
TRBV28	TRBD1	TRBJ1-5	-	CASSLGTGGQPQHF	TGTGCCAGCAGTTTGGGGACAGGGGGACAGCCCCAGCATTTT
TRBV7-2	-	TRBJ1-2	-	CASSFEANYGYTF	TGTGCCAGCAGCTTCGAAGCTAACTATGGCTACACCTTC
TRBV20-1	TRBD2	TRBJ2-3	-	CITSGRGDTQYF	TGCATCACTAGCGGGAGAGGAGATACGCAGTATTTT
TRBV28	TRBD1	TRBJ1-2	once	CASSTGVFSRGYTF	TGTGCCAGCAGTACAGGGGTATTCTCGAGGGGCTACACCTTC
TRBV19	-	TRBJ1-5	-	CAVGRNQPQHF	TGTGCAGTGGGCCGAAATCAGCCCCAGCATTTT
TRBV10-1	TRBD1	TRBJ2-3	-	CASSEGGTGGSDTQYF	TGCGCCAGCAGTGAGGGAGGGACAGGGGGATCGGATACGCAGTATTTT
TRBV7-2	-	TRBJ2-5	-	CASSLGGGAIQETQYF	TGTGCCAGCAGCTTAGGAGGGGGGGCCATCCAAGAGACCCAGTACTTC
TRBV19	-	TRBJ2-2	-	CARGEGATGELFF	TGTGCCAGGGGGGAGGGGGCGACCGGGGAGCTGTTTTTT
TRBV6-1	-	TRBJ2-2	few	CASSAQVMVTGELFF	TGTGCCAGCAGTGCTCAGGTGATGGTCACCGGGGAGCTGTTTTTT
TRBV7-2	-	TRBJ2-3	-	CASSWTDADTQYF	TGTGCCAGCAGCTGGACAGACGCAGATACGCAGTATTTT
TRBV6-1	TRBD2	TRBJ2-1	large	CASSRTSGRGNNEQFF	TGTGCCAGCAGTAGGACTAGCGGGAGAGGTAACAATGAGCAGTTCTTC
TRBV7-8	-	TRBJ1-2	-	CASSTRTVNYGYTF	TGTGCCAGCAGCACCCGGACAGTTAACTATGGCTACACCTTC
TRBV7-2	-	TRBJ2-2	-	CASSPYHTGELFF	TGTGCCAGCAGCCCCTACCACACCGGGGAGCTGTTTTTT
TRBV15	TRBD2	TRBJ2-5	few	CATSRDLVGGTQETQYF	TGTGCCACCAGCAGAGATCTGGTGGGAGGGACCCAAGAGACCCAGTACTTC
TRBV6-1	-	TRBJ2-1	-	CASSGGAMLGRSYNEQFF	TGTGCCAGCAGTGGGGGAGCGATGTTGGGCAGATCCTACAATGAGCAGTTCTTC
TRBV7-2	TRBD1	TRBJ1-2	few	CASSASRAGGGYGYTF	TGTGCCAGCAGCGCGTCGAGGGCAGGGGGGGGCTATGGCTACACCTTC
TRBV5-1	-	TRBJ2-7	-	CASGMTASSYEQYF	TGCGCCAGCGGAATGACAGCGAGCTCCTACGAGCAGTACTTC
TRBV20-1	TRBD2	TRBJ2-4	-	CSARASGSSSLAKNIQYF	TGCAGTGCTAGGGCTAGCGGGAGTAGTTCCTTAGCCAAAAACATTCAGTACTTC
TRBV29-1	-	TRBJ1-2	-	CSVDRFPNYGYTF	TGCAGCGTTGACAGGTTTCCTAACTATGGCTACACCTTC
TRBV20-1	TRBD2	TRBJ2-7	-	CSAIPTSGAYEQYF	TGCAGTGCCATCCCGACTAGCGGAGCTTACGAGCAGTACTTC
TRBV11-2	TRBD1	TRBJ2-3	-	CASSPDRGRNTQYF	TGTGCCAGCAGCCCCGACAGGGGGAGGAATACGCAGTATTTT
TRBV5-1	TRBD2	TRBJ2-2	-	CASRSGGGGTYTGELFF	TGCGCCAGCAGGTCGGGGGGAGGCGGCACTTACACCGGGGAGCTGTTTTTT
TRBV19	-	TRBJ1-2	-	CASSIDSSYYGYTF	TGTGCCAGTAGTATAGATTCCTCTTACTATGGCTACACCTTC
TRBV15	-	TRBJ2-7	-	CATSRGGRMSSYEQYF	TGTGCCACCAGCAGAGGCGGCAGGATGAGCTCCTACGAGCAGTACTTC
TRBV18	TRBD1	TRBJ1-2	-	CASSPYHATGGLQKDGYTF	TGTGCCAGCTCACCCTATCATGCGACAGGGGGCCTACAAAAGGATGGCTACACCTTC
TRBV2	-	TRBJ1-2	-	CASRVGLNYGYTF	TGTGCCAGCAGGGTGGGCCTGAACTATGGCTACACCTTC
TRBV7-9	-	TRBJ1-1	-	CASSLSQETEAFF	TGTGCCAGCAGCTTAAGCCAGGAGACTGAAGCTTTCTTT
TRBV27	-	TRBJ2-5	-	CASRVQETQYF	TGTGCCAGCAGAGTCCAAGAGACCCAGTACTTC
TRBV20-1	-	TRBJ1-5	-	CSASGSNQPQHF	TGCAGTGCTAGTGGCAGCAATCAGCCCCAGCATTTT
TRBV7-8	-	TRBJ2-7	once	CASSLGELASYEQYF	TGTGCCAGCAGCTTAGGGGAACTTGCGTCCTACGAGCAGTACTTC
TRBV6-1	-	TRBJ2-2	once	CASSRDGRGRGTGELFF	TGTGCCAGCAGCCGGGACGGGAGAGGACGGGGGACCGGGGAGCTGTTTTTT
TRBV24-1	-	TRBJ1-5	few	CATSDPRQGNQPQHF	TGTGCCACCAGTGATCCTCGACAAGGCAATCAGCCCCAGCATTTT
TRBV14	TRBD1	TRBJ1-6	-	CAKFRPGQGNSPLHF	TGTGCCAAATTCCGCCCGGGACAGGGTAATTCACCCCTCCACTTT
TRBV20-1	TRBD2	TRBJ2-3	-	CSASRAGGTDTQYF	TGCAGTGCTAGCCGGGCGGGAGGAACAGATACGCAGTATTTT
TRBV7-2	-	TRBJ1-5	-	CASSFRQNNQPQHF	TGTGCCAGCAGCTTCAGACAGAACAATCAGCCCCAGCATTTT
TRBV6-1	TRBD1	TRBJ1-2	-	CASSRRQGNYGYTF	TGTGCCAGCAGCCGCAGACAGGGCAACTATGGCTACACCTTC